The present entry profiles one TCR beta chain with its context. The sample comes from a study of blood T cell repertoires in COVID-19. Across the whole study: In each case, the material was cDNA or gDNA derived from T cells, B-cell-depleted T cells, or PBMCs.

Assay: immunoSEQ multiplex PCR; the TCRdb copy retains only in-frame clones and omits some. The sample has approximately 190,000 clones, around four fifths seen once. Germline CDR1 and CDR2: SGHRS and YFSETQ. CDR3 length: 15 residues. V dropped 4 bases and J dropped 4; count of bases not matched to a gene: 10. The chain has TRBV5-1 and TRBJ1-1; TRBD1 aligns across 7 bases. The source material was peripheral blood. The sequence was obtained from a human donor in a cohort sampled during active COVID-19. The DNA for the CDR3 is TGCGCCAGCAGCAGGAAAGGGGGCAAGGGCACTGAAGCTTTCTTT. Translation gives CASSRKGGKGTEAFF.